This T cell receptor (beta chain) was sequenced during a study of technical replicates of blood from a handful of donors. Here immunoSEQ multiplex PCR was the method, and the copy in TCRdb shows in-frame clones only, minus some. Here the sample spans around 89,000 clones, roughly 94% being singletons. Germline loops: CDR1 SEHNR, CDR2 FQNEAQ (reference sequence). This CDR3 contains 13 residues. Trimming cost V 5 bases and J 6 bases; bases outside gene matches: 5. V gene TRBV7-9 combines with J gene TRBJ2-7; 9 bases fit TRBD1. This sequence originates from a human donor in good health. The specimen sequenced was T cells isolated from PBMCs. This CDR3 reads CASSPEDRGEQYF. CDR3 DNA: TGTGCCAGCAGCCCAGAGGACAGGGGCGAGCAGTACTTC.